This T cell receptor beta chain stems from a study of beta chain features in type 1 diabetes (dated by TCRdb to 2016 to 2018). Concerning the study at large: Patients and healthy donors did not differ in mean age, gender distribution, total cell number or subset yield. A total of roughly 100 million sorted cells were examined across all samples, and RNA yield correlated strongly with the number of cells per subset. In the study, recently diagnosed type 1 diabetes patients and matched healthy donors were compared on the TCRB repertoires of their sorted circulating CD4+ T cell subsets. Regulatory and stem cell-like memory subsets were isolated from only 8 patients and roughly eight healthy donors, whereas naive and central memory subsets came from all 28 donors.

This clone was seen a handful of times. The antigen it binds to is not known. Base qualities are not at hand, and no much larger clone is one base apart. Each donor gave one peripheral blood draw, averaging roughly 120 mL, which was collected into heparinised tubes. Using a panel that included CD45RO, CCR7, CD25, CD127, CD95 and CD27, naive, central memory, regulatory and stem cell-like memory CD4+ T cells were sorted on a BD FACSAria II. Purity was above 95% for every sorted population. Right away, PBMCs were isolated by Lymphoprep density gradient centrifugation and were stained directly, with no culture step. So that batch effects would be minimized, each experiment stained and sorted samples in pairs, pairing one healthy donor with one patient. Reading from cysteine to phenylalanine, the CDR3 counts 15 amino acids. The DNA shown is the 45-base CDR3, in frame from base 1. Ends trimmed: V by 1 base, J by 8 bases; bases unmatched to a gene: 10.

The entire amount of isolated RNA was reverse transcribed using the High Capacity cDNA Reverse Transcription Kit, so the sequenced TCRB transcripts were expressed ones. Deep immunoSEQ sequencing was applied to naive, central memory and regulatory T cell samples, giving an average of about 3.8 million total reads per sample. Sorted cells were lysed in RLT buffer and RNA was extracted with DNase-treated RNeasy Micro or Mini kits, depending on cell number. Each cell subset was processed separately to prevent cross-contamination, with patient and healthy donor samples processed together. The immunoSEQ multiplex PCR was used to amplify TCRB sequences from cDNA, yielding 87-bp fragments that span the CDR3 region. The amplicons were sequenced using the Illumina HiSeq platform. As for the original processing: PCR bias was computationally corrected using synthetic template baselines, reads within Hamming distance 2 were collapsed, and singletons that could not be merged were discarded. Reads were aligned against IMGT so that V, D and J genes, CDR3 length and insertions or deletions at six rearrangement sites could be assigned. Within each subset, clonotype counts were normalized to sorted cell number, and only after that were true diversity and Gini coefficients computed with the tcR R package. Repertoire sharing was quantified using the overlap coefficient calculated on TCRB nucleotide sequences. The table comes from immuneACCESS by way of TCRdb, which keeps in-frame sequences with V and J called. Part of the clones is missing from these tables; in studies checked, under half for an unresolved V gene and the rest for unknown reasons. V and J calls and clone size are those listed in that table; D and trimming were worked out from the DNA. The sample data list 28,000 or so clones, and about two thirds of these were observed just once. The ten largest account for about 2.2% of the sample.

General conclusions and limits of the study: HLA sub-analyses involved small numbers of individuals, so any influence of HLA type on TCRB rearrangement remained unresolved. Shorter templates might be favored by PCR, yet because patient and control samples were amplified and corrected together, any such skew would affect both groups equally. In all four CD4+ subsets, TCRB CDR3 length was moderately but significantly shorter in type 1 diabetes patients. Naive, central memory and regulatory TCRB repertoires appeared more similar among patients than among healthy donors. Because cDNA was sequenced instead of genomic DNA, highly expressing activated cells could be over-represented, though the groups showed no difference in activation or CD3 levels. At VDJ recombination sites, patients with type 1 diabetes made fewer insertions and deleted more nucleotides, a pattern implying thymic rearrangement abnormalities.

Specimen: Tregs from blood. The sample's cell subset or site label, in plain terms: regulatory CD4+ T cells. The sequence came from a woman in her thirties with type 1 diabetes. The chain is encoded by TRBV23-1 joined to TRBJ2-5, and TRBD1 aligns with 7 junction nucleotides. TRBV23-1 is labeled an ORF, and its function is uncertain. The CDR3 has the sequence CASSQWVTGKRTQYF. The DNA sequence follows: TGCGCCAGCAGTCAATGGGTGACAGGGAAGAGAACCCAGTACTTC.